One sample yielded the 13 T cell receptor beta chains listed below, sequenced in a study of OX40 agonist ivuxolimab in advanced cancers. The method was immunoSEQ multiplex PCR; TCRdb's version includes in-frame clones alone and lacks a portion of them. The repertoire has 53,000 or so clones, more than 75% of them found once; the top ten carry less than 2.5%. The source was CD4+ or CD8+ T cells sorted from blood, collected in a trial of the OX40 agonist ivuxolimab. The source is an adult with an advanced solid tumor such as melanoma, head and neck, liver or kidney cancer.

The rearrangement links TRBV7-2 to TRBJ2-1, with a possible D match to TRBD2 (7 bases). The V end lost 5 bases, the J end lost 0 bases, and 17 bases lay between the germline ends. From germline, CDR1 is SGHTA and CDR2 FQGNSA. The CDR3 runs 17 residues. CDR3 region: CASSPGGGTNSYNEQFF. The CDR3 region has the DNA TGTGCCAGCAGCCCGGGAGGAGGGACAAACTCCTACAATGAGCAGTTCTTC.

The chain is built from TRBV18 and TRBJ1-1; 7 bases line up with TRBD1. From germline, CDR1 is KGHSH and CDR2 LQKENI. With V trimmed by 1 base and J by 6 bases, 11 bases remained unmatched. CDR3 size: 16 residues. This chain's CDR3 is CASSPQRGRTSPEAFF. The CDR3 nucleotides are TGTGCCAGCTCACCACAGAGGGGGCGCACTTCTCCTGAAGCTTTCTTT. The full variable domain, with the rest looked up from reference TRBV18 and TRBJ1-1, is NAGVMQNPRHLVRRRGQEARLRCSPMKGHSHVYWYRQLPEEGLKFMVYLQKENIIDESGMPKERFSAEFPKEGPSILRIQQVVRGDSAAYFCASSPQRGRTSPEAFFGQGTRLTVV.

The chain joins TRBV4-1 to TRBJ1-1, with 9 bases fitting TRBD1. The CDR3 is 16 amino acids. Germline loops: CDR1 MGHRA, CDR2 YSYEKL. The ends lost 4 bases at V and 0 bases at J; junction bases unmatched: 6. The CDR3 protein is CASSLDTGGMNTEAFF. In nucleotides, the CDR3 is TGCGCCAGCAGCCTCGACACAGGGGGCATGAACACTGAAGCTTTCTTT.

The chain joins TRBV4-3 to TRBJ2-1; 10 bases align to TRBD2. V lost 0 bases and J lost 6; bases outside the gene matches: 8. Germline CDR1 reads LGHNA; CDR2 reads YSLEER. CDR3 length equals 17 residues. Here the CDR3 reads CASSQDPASGGLNEQFF. For the CDR3, the DNA is TGCGCCAGCAGCCAAGATCCTGCTAGCGGGGGCCTCAATGAGCAGTTCTTC.

This chain uses TRBV5-6 with TRBJ2-1, with 8 bases that match TRBD2. J was trimmed by 15 bases and V by 0 bases; bases with no gene match: 8. The CDR3 is 13 amino acids. Germline V lookup: CDR1 SGHDT, CDR2 YYEEEE. This CDR3 is CASSLEFTSGSFF. The CDR3 DNA sequence: TGTGCCAGCAGCTTGGAGTTTACTAGCGGATCGTTCTTC.

In this sample, this clone turned up a few times. CDR3 sequence (DNA): TGCGCCAGCCGGACAGGGAACTATGGCTACACCTTC. Translating gives CASRTGNYGYTF. V is TRBV5-1 and J is TRBJ1-2, with TRBD1 matching 8 bases. The CDR3 has 12 amino acids. J was trimmed by 2 bases and V by 7 bases; bases with no gene match: 1. Germline assignment: CDR1 SGHRS and CDR2 YFSETQ.

The chain carries TRBV9 and TRBJ2-2, with unresolved D. The CDR3 length is 14 residues. Trimming cost V 2 bases and J 0 bases, with 5 bases left between them. Germline V lookup: CDR1 SGDLS, CDR2 YYNGEE. This chain's CDR3 is CASSVAANTGELFF. In DNA, the CDR3 is TGTGCCAGCAGCGTTGCAGCGAACACCGGGGAGCTGTTTTTT.

This clone was detected only a few times. V and J are TRBV25-1 and TRBJ1-3; D remains unclear. Looked up from germline, CDR1 is MGHDK and CDR2 is SYGVNS. Trimming shortened V by 7 bases and J by 4 bases, and 8 bases separated the two germline ends. The CDR3 has 12 amino acids. CDR3 in DNA: TGTGCCAGCACTAGTCCCGGAAACACCATATATTTT. Its protein is CASTSPGNTIYF.

This clone was recorded a few times. The chain combines TRBV5-8 with TRBJ1-5; D gene uncertain. The germline V gene has CDR1 SGHTS and CDR2 YDEGEE. Between the trimmed V and J ends, which lost 3 bases and 7 bases, there was a span of 17 bases. The CDR3 has 15 residues. The DNA of the CDR3 is TGTGCCAGCAGCTCCTGGGCGGGTTCGAGACAGCCCCAGCATTTT. As protein: CASSSWAGSRQPQHF.

The chain uses TRBV4-3 and TRBJ1-3; D is uncertain. V shed 0 bases and J shed 0 bases, with 12 bases lying between them. The CDR3 spans 17 residues. Germline V gives CDR1 LGHNA, CDR2 YSLEER. This chain's CDR3 is CASSQDGGPLSGNTIYF. The CDR3 nucleotides are TGCGCCAGCAGCCAAGACGGAGGTCCACTCTCTGGAAACACCATATATTTT.

V is TRBV7-8 and J is TRBJ2-7; TRBD1 matches 8 bases. The CDR3 covers 16 residues. Per germline, CDR1 SGHVS and CDR2 FQNEAQ. V dropped 1 base and J dropped 4; count of bases not matched to a gene: 9. Written as DNA, the CDR3 is TGTGCCAGCAGCTTAGTCCCAGGGGGCTTTGGGTACGAGCAGTACTTC. Translation gives CASSLVPGGFGYEQYF.

The chain links TRBV10-2 to TRBJ1-3; no reliable D call. The CDR3 consists of 10 residues. Germline V lookup: CDR1 WSHSY, CDR2 SAAADI. V was pared by 6 bases and J by 4 bases, with 1 base between. DNA for the CDR3: TGCGCCAGCAGAGGAAACACCATATATTTT. This encodes CASRGNTIYF.

This chain joins TRBV10-3 and TRBJ2-4, with no clear D. The V gene's germline CDR1 is ENHRY and CDR2 SYGVKD. The CDR3 spans 14 residues. V gave up 2 bases and J gave up 6 bases, with 11 bases separating them. In nucleotides, the CDR3 is TGTGCCATCAGTGAGGAGATGAAGGGAAACATTCAGTACTTC. It translates to CAISEEMKGNIQYF.